Listed below are T cell receptor beta chains from one sample, sequenced in a study of early T cells in non-severe SARS-CoV-2 infection. TCRdb itself ran the 5' RACE reads through MiXCR, one entry per CDR3 protein. The sample carries 100,000 or so distinct CDR3 sequences, roughly 17% recorded once. Source: whole blood, taken at baseline. These receptors all come from an adult who was a healthcare worker with PCR-confirmed SARS-CoV-2 infection or an uninfected control (not recorded which). Each CDR3 is given with its conserved first and last residue. A D gene is named only where the DNA matches it firmly. Clone size is stated in some rows and not others, as once, few, many or a class when expanded.

TRBJ2-7 | TRBV3-1 | TRBD2 | . | CASSQAPGLPTYEQYF | TGTGCCAGCAGCCAAGCTCCGGGACTACCGACCTACGAGCAGTACTTC
TRBJ2-7 | TRBV27 | . | few | CASSFLGSSYEQYF | TGTGCCAGCAGTTTCTTAGGTTCCTCTTACGAGCAGTACTTC
TRBJ1-1 | TRBV9 | TRBD1 | . | CASSVAPTGSTEAFF | TGTGCCAGCAGCGTAGCTCCGACAGGGAGCACTGAAGCTTTCTTT
TRBJ2-1 | TRBV12-3/TRBV12-4 | . | . | CASSLLAASYNEQFF | TGTGCCAGCAGTTTATTGGCGGCCTCCTACAATGAGCAGTTCTTC
TRBJ1-1 | TRBV5-4 | . | few | CASSSGQRYVNTEAFF | TGTGCCAGCAGCTCCGGACAGCGCTATGTGAACACTGAAGCTTTCTTT
TRBJ1-2 | TRBV27 | TRBD1 | few | CASRRDSRYGYTF | TGTGCCAGCAGGCGGGACAGCCGCTATGGCTACACCTTC
TRBJ2-7 | TRBV12-3/TRBV12-4 | . | . | CASSPTSYEQYF | TGTGCCAGCAGCCCGACAAGCTACGAGCAGTACTTC
TRBJ2-7 | TRBV6-2/TRBV6-3 | . | few | CASAGLVNVEQYF | TGTGCCAGCGCGGGGCTGGTTAATGTCGAGCAGTACTTC
TRBJ1-3 | TRBV28 | TRBD1 | few | CASSLPGTGGNTIYF | TGTGCCAGCAGCCTCCCCGGGACAGGGGGGAACACCATATATTTT
TRBJ2-1 | TRBV25-1 | . | few | CASSEYINEQFF | TGTGCCAGCAGTGAATATATCAATGAGCAGTTCTTC
TRBJ1-5 | TRBV2 | . | . | CASSTAEGPQHF | TGTGCCAGCAGTACAGCGGAGGGGCCCCAGCATTTT
TRBJ1-2 | TRBV6-1 | . | . | CASSGYTYGYTF | TGTGCCAGCAGTGGATATACCTATGGCTACACCTTC
TRBJ2-2 | TRBV18 | . | few | CASSPRPSDGELFF | TGTGCCAGCTCACCACGGCCTTCAGACGGGGAGCTGTTTTTT
TRBJ2-3 | TRBV3-1 | TRBD2 | . | CASSQEVAGGNTQYF | TGTGCCAGCAGCCAAGAGGTAGCGGGAGGAAATACGCAGTATTTT
TRBJ2-7 | TRBV7-2 | . | once | CASSQQGSFGEQYF | TGTGCCAGCAGCCAACAGGGTAGTTTTGGCGAGCAGTACTTC
TRBJ2-7 | TRBV12-3/TRBV12-4 | . | many | CASSLTGAEQYF | TGTGCCAGCAGTTTGACAGGTGCCGAGCAGTACTTC
TRBJ2-1 | TRBV2 | . | few | CASRYNEQFF | TGTGCCAGCAGGTACAATGAGCAGTTCTTC
TRBJ2-7 | TRBV7-2 | . | once | CASSFRMHEQYF | TGTGCCAGCAGCTTCAGAATGCATGAGCAGTACTTC
TRBJ2-7 | TRBV6-6 | . | many | CASSPRTEVFSYEQYF | TGTGCCAGCAGCCCCCGGACAGAGGTCTTCTCCTACGAGCAGTACTTC
TRBJ2-1 | TRBV12-3/TRBV12-4 | . | many | CASSLFRGSSYNEQFF | TGTGCCAGCAGTTTGTTTAGGGGCAGCTCCTACAATGAGCAGTTCTTC
TRBJ2-7 | TRBV10-3 | . | few | CAISERDAAYEQYF | TGTGCCATCAGTGAGAGGGACGCGGCCTACGAGCAGTACTTC
TRBJ1-6 | TRBV6-2/TRBV6-3 | . | few | CASSYGTLRRSPLHF | TGTGCCAGCAGTTACGGGACCCTGCGTCGGTCACCCCTCCACTTT
TRBJ1-5 | TRBV20-1 | . | few | CSAGRGANQPQHF | TGCAGTGCTGGCCGGGGGGCTAATCAGCCCCAGCATTTT
TRBJ1-3 | TRBV2 | TRBD1 | . | CASRTGGGNTIYF | TGTGCCAGCAGGACAGGGGGAGGAAACACCATATATTTT
TRBJ2-2 | TRBV29-1 | . | . | CSVEWVLSGELFF | TGCAGCGTTGAATGGGTACTGAGCGGGGAGCTGTTTTTT
TRBJ2-5 | TRBV5-1 | . | few | CASSIYGNQETQYF | TGCGCCAGCAGCATTTACGGGAACCAAGAGACCCAGTACTTC
TRBJ2-3 | TRBV9 | TRBD2 | . | CASSVGSGRNTDTQYF | TGTGCCAGCAGCGTAGGAAGCGGGAGGAACACAGATACGCAGTATTTT
TRBJ2-3 | TRBV4-1 | . | . | CASSQDLAGFGDTQYF | TGCGCCAGCAGCCAAGATCTTGCCGGATTCGGGGATACGCAGTATTTT
TRBJ2-7 | TRBV27 | . | . | CASSFWATGRGLEQYF | TGTGCCAGCAGTTTTTGGGCGACAGGGAGGGGCTTGGAGCAGTACTTC
TRBJ1-6 | TRBV7-9 | . | few | CASSLRAGRDNSPLHF | TGTGCCAGCAGCTTAAGGGCAGGGAGAGATAATTCACCCCTCCACTTT
TRBJ2-2 | TRBV20-1 | . | few | CSANADANTGELFF | TGCAGTGCTAATGCGGACGCCAACACCGGGGAGCTGTTTTTT
TRBJ2-6 | TRBV6-1 | TRBD1 | few | CASSVILGQGAHQSGANVLTF | TGTGCCAGCAGTGTTATATTGGGACAGGGGGCGCATCAAAGTGGGGCCAACGTCCTGACTTTC